The next 9 T cell receptor beta chains were all read from a single sample in a study of monozygotic twins with inflammatory bowel disease. Each CDR3 protein gets one entry in TCRdb, which reprocessed the 5' RACE reads and gives no DNA. This sample's table has about 160,000 distinct CDR3 sequences. Specimen: blood. The receptors were gathered from a human donor with ulcerative colitis or Crohn's disease, or a healthy co-twin of an affected twin (not recorded which).

CDR3: CASSLTGLADSYEQYF. The genes are TRBV5-1 and TRBJ2-7; TCRdb's D call, TRBD2, is unchecked because there is no DNA. The V gene's germline CDR1 is SGHRS and CDR2 YFSETQ. This CDR3 is built from 16 residues.

The gene calls are TRBV25-1 and TRBJ1-1. The CDR3 spans 14 residues. The germline CDR1 and CDR2 sequences are MGHDK and SYGVNS. The CDR3 reads CASSAGGTYTEAFF.

The CDR3 reads CASSHLIIGGEEGAFF. V is TRBV4-1 and J is TRBJ1-1. Germline lookup yields CDR1 MGHRA and CDR2 YSYEKL. The CDR3 loop spans 16 amino acids.

This rearrangement joins TRBV29-1 to TRBJ2-7. This CDR3 has 13 residues. Germline loops: CDR1 SQVTM, CDR2 ANQGSEA. CDR3 loop: CSVPSVGNYEQYF.

This chain joins TRBV7-8 and TRBJ2-1. The CDR3 totals 16 residues. The germline CDR1 and CDR2 sequences are SGHVS and FQNEAQ. CDR3: CASSFFVAGAYNEQFF.

The chain joins TRBV21-1 to TRBJ1-1; there is no DNA to check the TCRdb D call of TRBD1. TRBV21-1 counts as a pseudogene. The CDR3 covers 16 residues. CDR3 sequence reads: CASRVRTGGENTEAFF.

V and J are TRBV5-1 and TRBJ2-1; the TCRdb call, TRBD2, lacks DNA for checking. Germline CDR1 reads SGHRS; CDR2 reads YFSETQ. The CDR3 length is 16 residues. CDR3 sequence: CASSLTGTTPFNEQFF. Together with reference TRBV5-1 and TRBJ2-1, the CDR3 gives the full variable domain: KAGVTQTPRYLIKTRGQQVTLSCSPISGHRSVSWYQQTPGQGLQFLFEYFSETQRNKGNFPGRFSGRQFSNSRSEMNVSTLELGDSALYLCASSLTGTTPFNEQFFGPGTRLTVL.

The CDR3 sequence: CASSLGQYEQYF. The chain carries TRBV5-1 and TRBJ2-7. This CDR3 has 12 residues. Germline loops: CDR1 SGHRS, CDR2 YFSETQ.

The V and J genes are TRBV5-1 and TRBJ2-1. CDR3 length: 12 residues. Germline loops: CDR1 SGHRS, CDR2 YFSETQ. CDR3 protein: CASSLGVAGEVF.